Shown below are 3 T cell receptor beta chains from a single sample sequenced in a study of T-cell reconstitution after alpha-beta-depleted transplantation in children (dated by TCRdb to 2016 to 2018). Receptors were amplified or captured by PCR. Sequenced using an Illumina HiSeq 2500. TCR library preparation used molecular barcoding, with unique molecular identifiers applied to normalize quantification of the TCRbeta repertoire. The raw public data were reprocessed by TCRdb itself: fastp quality trimming at Q25, MiXCR clonotype calling, in-frame beta chains only. Every distinct CDR3 protein forms one entry, paired with its most common genes and DNA. The sample table contains about 640,000 distinct CDR3 sequences; only one count was recorded for around a sixth of them. Of the sample, over 0.95% falls within the top ten clones. The starting material was PBMCs from the stem cell graft donor, obtained from the stem cell graft. The receptors originated from a human donor who donated a stem cell graft to a child with acute myeloid leukemia.

This clonotype was recorded at least ten times. The chain employs TRBV29-1 and TRBJ1-1, with D unclear. Trimming removed 2 bases from V and 5 bases from J, with 6 bases in between. The CDR3 has 11 amino acids. From germline, CDR1 is SQVTM and CDR2 ANQGSEA. CDR3 DNA: TGCAGCGTTGAAAGGCATACTGAAGCTTTCTTT. Amino acids: CSVERHTEAFF. The full variable domain, completed using reference TRBV29-1 and TRBJ1-1, is SAVISQKPSRDICQRGTSLTIQCQVDSQVTMMFWYRQQPGQSLTLIATANQGSEATYESGFVIDKFPISRPNLTFSTLTVSNMSPEDSSIYLCSVERHTEAFFGQGTRLTVV.

At least ten counts were recorded for this clonotype. The chain has TRBV20-1 and TRBJ1-1; 9 positions agree with TRBD1. Germline CDR1 reads DFQATT; CDR2 reads SNEGSKA (reference sequence). With V trimmed by 7 bases and J by 4 bases, 16 bases remained unmatched. CDR3 length: 16 amino acids. The CDR3 DNA reads TGCAGTGAAAACCAACAGGGGGCCACGGGGGTCACTGAAGCTTTCTTT. This sequence encodes CSENQQGATGVTEAFF.

This clonotype was observed a handful of times. The gene calls are TRBV5-1 and TRBJ1-1, with unresolved D. The V and J ends lost 4 bases and 5 bases respectively, with 12 bases between them. The CDR3 runs to 13 residues. CDR1 and CDR2 (germline): SGHRS, YFSETQ. The CDR3 DNA sequence: TGCGCCAGCAGCGTCGACGCCCGGACTGAAGCTTTCTTT. Its protein product is CASSVDARTEAFF.